The entry below gives a single T cell receptor (beta chain) sequence along with its context. These data are taken from a study of radiation and T cells in renal cell carcinoma. The time point was: baseline pretreatment blood. Treatment described: 15 Gy SBRT to primary tumor, nephrectomy 4 weeks later. Germline CDR1 SGHTA, CDR2 FQGNSA. The V end was cut by 5 bases, the J end by 0 bases, with 12 bases between. The CDR3 runs to 15 residues. TCRdb keeps only in-frame clones here, not all; method: immunoSEQ multiplex PCR. The table has about 140,000 clones, approximately 87% seen once; the top ten hold 20% to 25%.

Sample: blood, taken from a patient whose treatment included radiotherapy and nephrectomy. The chain is built from TRBV7-2 and TRBJ2-3, with D perhaps TRBD1 (6 bases). The receptor was isolated from a woman aged 50 to 60 with renal cell carcinoma. For the CDR3, the DNA is TGTGCCAGCAGCCGGGACACCTCTAGCACAGATACGCAGTATTTT. This encodes CASSRDTSSTDTQYF.